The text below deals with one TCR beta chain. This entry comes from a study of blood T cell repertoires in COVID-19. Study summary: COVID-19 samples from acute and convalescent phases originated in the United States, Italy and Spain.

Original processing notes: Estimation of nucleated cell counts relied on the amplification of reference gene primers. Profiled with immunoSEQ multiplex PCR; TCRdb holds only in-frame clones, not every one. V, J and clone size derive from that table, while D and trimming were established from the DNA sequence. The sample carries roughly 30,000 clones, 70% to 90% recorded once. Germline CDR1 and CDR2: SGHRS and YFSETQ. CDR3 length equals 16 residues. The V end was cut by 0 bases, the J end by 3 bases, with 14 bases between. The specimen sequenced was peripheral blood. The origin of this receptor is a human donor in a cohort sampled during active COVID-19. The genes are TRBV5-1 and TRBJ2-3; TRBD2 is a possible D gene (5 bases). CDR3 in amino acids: CASSLGAGPSTDTQYF. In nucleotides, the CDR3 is TGCGCCAGCAGCTTGGGGGCGGGCCCGTCAACAGATACGCAGTATTTT.